This is a list of T cell receptor beta chains from one sample in a study of memory CD4+ T cells and cytomegalovirus serostatus. Sequenced by immunoSEQ multiplex PCR; TCRdb stores in-frame clones only, minus some. The sample yields about 50,000 clones, 82% seen once. The source material was memory CD4+ T cells from blood. These receptors were collected from an adult in good health and CMV-seronegative. Both conserved end residues are part of each CDR3. D genes are given only for firm matches. Some rows mark clone size as missing; the rest say once, few, many or name a class of expanded clone.

abundance	j_gene	v_gene	d_gene	CDR3aa	CDR3nt
-	TRBJ1-3	TRBV30	TRBD1	CAWTSGGGNTIYF	TGTGCCTGGACCTCAGGGGGTGGAAACACCATATATTTT
-	TRBJ2-7	TRBV13	TRBD1	CASSLTPGTGSYEQYF	TGTGCCAGCAGCTTAACGCCCGGGACAGGGTCCTACGAGCAGTACTTC
-	TRBJ1-4	TRBV5-6	-	CASSLKTGSEKLFF	TGTGCCAGCAGCTTGAAAACAGGTAGCGAAAAACTGTTTTTT
-	TRBJ1-2	TRBV28	-	CASSLSAGPIANYGYTF	TGTGCCAGCAGTTTATCAGCCGGACCCATAGCTAACTATGGCTACACCTTC
-	TRBJ1-4	TRBV7-2	-	CASVGGAGVGEKLFF	TGTGCCAGCGTAGGTGGCGCAGGGGTAGGTGAAAAACTGTTTTTT
-	TRBJ2-1	TRBV27	TRBD1	CASRLLRDSHNEQFF	TGTGCCAGCAGACTTCTCCGGGACAGTCACAATGAGCAGTTCTTC
-	TRBJ2-3	TRBV2	-	CAKKNTGPLTDTQYF	TGTGCCAAGAAAAACACAGGACCCCTCACAGATACGCAGTATTTT
-	TRBJ2-2	TRBV5-1	TRBD1	CASSLQGANTGELFF	TGCGCCAGCAGCTTGCAGGGGGCGAACACCGGGGAGCTGTTTTTT
-	TRBJ2-5	TRBV5-6	-	CASRGRNQETQYF	TGTGCCAGCAGGGGACGGAACCAAGAGACCCAGTACTTC
-	TRBJ1-1	TRBV19	TRBD1	CASRPTGGTEAFF	TGTGCCAGCAGACCCACAGGGGGCACTGAAGCTTTCTTT
-	TRBJ1-6	TRBV7-3	-	CASSTGLGGPLHF	TGTGCCAGCAGCACGGGACTTGGAGGACCCCTCCACTTT
-	TRBJ2-5	TRBV7-2	TRBD2	CASSLALSGGAETQYF	TGTGCCAGCAGCTTAGCGCTAAGCGGGGGCGCGGAGACCCAGTACTTC
-	TRBJ1-2	TRBV5-6	TRBD1	CASSLLGTGGKGYTF	TGTGCCAGCAGCTTGCTTGGGACAGGGGGAAAGGGCTACACCTTC
-	TRBJ2-5	TRBV9	-	CASSVAGSLKETQYF	TGTGCCAGCAGCGTAGCGGGCTCCCTGAAAGAGACCCAGTACTTC
-	TRBJ2-7	TRBV11-2	TRBD2	CASRSAGAWGEQYF	TGTGCCAGCAGAAGTGCGGGAGCCTGGGGTGAGCAGTACTTC
-	TRBJ2-3	TRBV2	TRBD1	CASSETGTGVTDTQYF	TGTGCCAGCAGTGAAACGGGGACAGGGGTCACAGATACGCAGTATTTT
-	TRBJ1-1	TRBV7-9	-	CASSSQMNTEAFF	TGTGCCAGCAGCTCCCAGATGAACACTGAAGCTTTCTTT
-	TRBJ1-1	TRBV10-3	-	CATRGEGQKAFF	TGTGCCACCCGGGGGGAGGGACAAAAAGCTTTCTTT
few	TRBJ2-3	TRBV5-1	-	CASSLGQGDTQYF	TGCGCCAGCAGCTTGGGGCAGGGAGATACGCAGTATTTT
-	TRBJ2-3	TRBV2	-	CASSGGASSLSTDTQYF	TGTGCCAGCAGTGGGGGGGCTAGCTCCTTAAGCACAGATACGCAGTATTTT
-	TRBJ2-1	TRBV11-1	TRBD2	CASSLRSAGGYNEQFF	TGTGCCAGCAGCTTAAGATCTGCGGGGGGGTATAATGAGCAGTTCTTC
-	TRBJ1-5	TRBV2	-	CASSEGGAVNQPQHF	TGTGCCAGCAGTGAAGGGGGGGCCGTCAATCAGCCCCAGCATTTT
-	TRBJ2-5	TRBV7-2	TRBD2	CASSPNGLAGGETQYF	TGTGCCAGCAGCCCCAATGGTCTAGCGGGGGGGGAGACCCAGTACTTC
medium-sized	TRBJ1-2	TRBV5-1	-	CASSLEGRGNYGYTF	TGCGCCAGCAGCTTGGAGGGCAGGGGCAACTATGGCTACACCTTC
-	TRBJ1-1	TRBV15	-	CATSRDRGWGEAFF	TGTGCCACCAGCAGAGATAGGGGCTGGGGTGAAGCTTTCTTT
once	TRBJ1-2	TRBV6-5	-	CASSKGGAVYGYTF	TGTGCCAGCAGTAAGGGAGGGGCGGTCTATGGCTACACCTTC
-	TRBJ2-7	TRBV6-4	TRBD1	CARKALGTGTYEQYF	TGTGCCAGAAAAGCCTTAGGGACAGGAACCTACGAGCAGTACTTC
-	TRBJ1-2	TRBV2	-	CASSPRGALGYTF	TGTGCCAGCAGCCCAAGGGGGGCCCTCGGCTACACCTTC
few	TRBJ2-7	TRBV6-5	-	CASSWKSVIGEQYF	TGTGCCAGCAGTTGGAAATCCGTGATAGGCGAGCAGTACTTC
-	TRBJ1-1	TRBV7-8	-	CASSFGLYNTEAFF	TGTGCCAGCAGCTTCGGACTATACAACACTGAAGCTTTCTTT
-	TRBJ2-1	TRBV1	-	CTSRPNRTHNYNEQFF	TGCACCAGCAGACCCAATAGGACTCATAACTACAATGAGCAGTTCTTC
-	TRBJ2-3	TRBV18	-	CASSDYTDTQYF	TGTGCCAGCTCCGATTACACAGATACGCAGTATTTT
-	TRBJ2-5	TRBV5-1	TRBD2	CASSLAPGGETQYF	TGCGCCAGCAGCTTGGCCCCGGGAGGAGAGACCCAGTACTTC
-	TRBJ1-1	TRBV5-1	-	CASSPGPTEYEAFF	TGCGCCAGCAGCCCGGGCCCGACAGAATATGAAGCTTTCTTT
-	TRBJ1-2	TRBV20-1	-	CRGPIEGGYTF	TGCAGGGGGCCAATCGAGGGCGGCTACACCTTC
-	TRBJ1-4	TRBV5-6	-	CASSLQGDREKLFF	TGTGCCAGCAGCTTGCAAGGGGATCGCGAAAAACTGTTTTTT
-	TRBJ2-2	TRBV29-1	-	CSASLTNTGELFF	TGCAGCGCCTCTCTAACGAACACCGGGGAGCTGTTTTTT
-	TRBJ1-2	TRBV30	-	CAWRKGGYTF	TGTGCCTGGAGAAAGGGTGGCTACACCTTC
-	TRBJ2-3	TRBV7-9	-	CASSTGERTDTQYF	TGTGCCAGCAGCACCGGGGAACGCACAGATACGCAGTATTTT
-	TRBJ1-2	TRBV2	-	CASSQGPRYGYTF	TGTGCCAGCAGTCAGGGACCCAGATATGGCTACACCTTC
-	TRBJ2-5	TRBV2	-	CASSLGGQQETQYF	TGTGCCAGTTCCCTCGGGGGGCAACAAGAGACCCAGTACTTC
-	TRBJ2-1	TRBV5-1	TRBD2	CASRPERTSFGGEQFF	TGCGCCAGCAGACCGGAGCGGACTAGTTTTGGGGGGGAGCAGTTCTTC
-	TRBJ1-1	TRBV20-1	-	CSAERGEAFF	TGCAGTGCCGAGAGAGGCGAAGCTTTCTTT
-	TRBJ1-1	TRBV7-9	-	CASSLPLVNTEAFF	TGTGCCAGCAGCTTACCTCTTGTGAACACTGAAGCTTTCTTT
once	TRBJ2-5	TRBV2	TRBD1	CASRDRGVETQYF	TGTGCCAGCCGGGACAGGGGGGTAGAGACCCAGTACTTC
once	TRBJ2-7	TRBV28	TRBD1	CASIRAGGSYEQYF	TGTGCCAGCATTCGGGCAGGGGGCTCCTACGAGCAGTACTTC
-	TRBJ1-5	TRBV7-9	TRBD1	CASISSDRLHQPQHF	TGTGCCAGCATCTCGTCGGACAGGCTCCATCAGCCCCAGCATTTT
medium-sized	TRBJ2-7	TRBV5-6	-	CASSLRFRVVRYEQYF	TGTGCCAGCAGCTTGAGGTTTCGAGTCGTTAGGTACGAGCAGTACTTC
-	TRBJ1-3	TRBV27	TRBD1	CASSYFPPSTGTFSGNTIYF	TGTGCCAGCAGTTACTTCCCCCCTTCGACAGGGACCTTCTCTGGAAACACCATATATTTT
few	TRBJ1-4	TRBV14	-	CASSQELGGLGEKLFF	TGTGCCAGCAGCCAAGAATTAGGGGGGTTGGGTGAAAAACTGTTTTTT
-	TRBJ1-4	TRBV29-1	-	CSVGGQATNEKLFF	TGCAGCGTTGGGGGGCAGGCGACTAATGAAAAACTGTTTTTT
-	TRBJ2-1	TRBV6-1	-	CASSVYNNEQFF	TGTGCCAGCAGTGTTTACAACAATGAGCAGTTCTTC